The 28 T cell receptor beta chains given below trace back to one sample, sequenced in a study of blood T cell repertoires in COVID-19. Method: immunoSEQ multiplex PCR; TCRdb's copy keeps in-frame clones and lacks some. The repertoire includes approximately 84,000 clones, around 78% of them detected once, and about an eighth sits in the top ten. Sequencing was performed on peripheral blood. The receptors stem from a human donor in a cohort sampled during active COVID-19.

The chain joins TRBV5-1 to TRBJ2-3; 8 nucleotides align to TRBD2. This CDR3 contains 15 residues. Per the germline V gene, CDR1 is SGHRS and CDR2 is YFSETQ. With 0 bases clipped from V and 5 bases from J, the junction kept 5 bases outside the gene matches. This chain's CDR3 is CASSLGGGPGDTQYF. The CDR3 nucleotides read TGCGCCAGCAGCTTGGGCGGGGGGCCTGGAGATACGCAGTATTTT.

The V gene is TRBV6-2 or TRBV6-3, the J gene TRBJ2-7; no definite D call. Trimming pared 5 bases from V and 2 bases from J, leaving 13 bases between. This CDR3 is built from 14 residues. Germline V gene data show CDR1 as MNHEY and CDR2 as SVGEGT. Here the CDR3 reads CASSPRGATYEQYF. The CDR3 DNA is TGTGCCAGCAGTCCCCGAGGCGCGACCTACGAGCAGTACTTC.

The chain combines TRBV7-8 with TRBJ1-1; a possible D gene is TRBD1 (6 bases). The germline gives CDR1 SGHVS, CDR2 FQNEAQ. V was shortened by 3 bases and J by 10 bases, with 21 bases between the two germline ends. The CDR3 consists of 15 residues. CDR3 in DNA: TGTGCCAGCAGCTTTCAGACTTCAGGGGTATCGATAGCTTTCTTT. It is translated as CASSFQTSGVSIAFF.

The rearrangement links TRBV5-1 to TRBJ2-6, with 11 nucleotides matching TRBD1. The junction had 5 bases not matched to a gene; V was cut back by 4 bases and J by 2 bases. This CDR3 spans 17 amino acids. Germline values: CDR1 SGHRS, CDR2 YFSETQ. The CDR3 region has the DNA TGCGCCAGCAGCAACCGGACAGGGGGCGCTGGGGCCAACGTCCTGACTTTC. Its protein is CASSNRTGGAGANVLTF.

CDR3 protein: CASRVPGDPPYEQYF. The CDR3 DNA reads as TGTGCCAGCAGGGTCCCAGGGGACCCTCCCTACGAGCAGTACTTC. The chain combines TRBV28 with TRBJ2-7; tentatively, D is TRBD1 (6 bases). This CDR3 comprises 15 residues. V lost 6 bases to trimming and J lost 2 bases, with 17 bases between them. Germline CDR1 and CDR2: MDHEN and SYDVKM.

The chain recombines TRBV4-1 with TRBJ1-3; 7 bases agree with TRBD1. The J segment lost 3 bases and the V segment lost 1 base, leaving 9 bases of the junction unmatched. Germline CDR1 reads MGHRA; CDR2 reads YSYEKL. CDR3 length equals 17 residues. In DNA form, the CDR3 reads TGCGCCAGCAGCCAAGCCCTGCAGGGGGAAGGTGGAAACACCATATATTTT. It is translated as CASSQALQGEGGNTIYF.

The chain uses TRBV5-4 and TRBJ1-3; D is uncertain. The V gene lost 1 base and the J gene lost 4 bases, with 9 bases spanning the gap. The length of the CDR3 is 14 residues. Looked up from germline, CDR1 is SGHNT and CDR2 is YYREEE (reference sequence). The DNA for the CDR3 is TGTGCCAGCAGCTTGTACAGCGGAGGAAACACCATATATTTT. Translating gives CASSLYSGGNTIYF. The full variable domain, with the rest looked up from reference TRBV5-4 and TRBJ1-3, is ETGVTQSPTHLIKTRGQQVTLRCSSQSGHNTVSWYQQALGQGPQFIFQYYREEENGRGNFPPRFSGLQFPNYSSELNVNALELDDSALYLCASSLYSGGNTIYFGEGSWLTVV.

This clone came up a few times. This chain connects TRBV2 to TRBJ1-4; 8 bases are shared with TRBD1. Germline lookup yields CDR1 SNHLY and CDR2 FYNNEI. The J segment lost 7 bases and the V segment lost 6 bases, leaving 10 bases of the junction unmatched. CDR3 size: 15 residues. The CDR3 region is CASRVNRGTLEKLFF. The CDR3, as DNA: TGTGCCAGCAGAGTCAACAGGGGGACTCTTGAAAAACTGTTTTTT.

Only a few counts were recorded for this clone. The chain links TRBV7-9 to TRBJ2-7; 9 bases are a match to TRBD2. CDR1 is SEHNR and CDR2 is FQNEAQ in the germline V gene (reference sequence). The CDR3 is made up of 19 amino acids. The V gene end was trimmed by 2 bases and the J gene end by 4 bases; junction bases not matched to a gene: 18. CDR3 nucleotide sequence: TGTGCCAGCAGCTTAATGGGGAGTTTCTCTAGCGGGAATTCTTACGAGCAGTACTTC. This sequence encodes CASSLMGSFSSGNSYEQYF.

The chain uses TRBV11-2 and TRBJ2-3; D might be TRBD2 (6 bases). Per germline, CDR1 SGHAT and CDR2 FQNNGV. The V gene lost 8 bases and the J gene lost 1 base, with 10 bases spanning the gap. This CDR3 has 13 residues. CDR3 nucleotide sequence: TGTGCCAGCCTAATAGCGGGCACAGATACGCAGTATTTT. Amino acid sequence: CASLIAGTDTQYF.

This clone was counted only a few times. The chain couples TRBV5-4 to TRBJ1-1, with D maybe TRBD1 (6 bases). Germline V CDR1 and CDR2: SGHNT, YYREEE (reference sequence). The CDR3 runs 16 residues. Between the trimmed V and J ends, which lost 4 bases and 0 bases, there was a span of 16 bases. DNA of the CDR3: TGTGCCAGCAGCCCCCCCGGGACACTTATGAACACTGAAGCTTTCTTT. Translated, it gives CASSPPGTLMNTEAFF.

The chain joins TRBV3-1 (or the pseudogene TRBV3-2) to TRBJ1-2; 7 bases are shared with TRBD1. Losses at the gene ends were 3 bases for V and 4 bases for J; bases not matched to a gene: 14. The length of the CDR3 is 17 residues. Looked up from germline, CDR1 is LGHDT and CDR2 is YNNKEL (reference sequence). This CDR3 is CASSQTPGTAITYGYTF. The CDR3 DNA sequence: TGTGCCAGCAGCCAGACCCCCGGGACAGCTATAACCTATGGCTACACCTTC.

The chain is built from TRBV10-3 and TRBJ2-7; 9 bases are a match to TRBD2. This CDR3 comprises 12 residues. Per germline, CDR1 ENHRY and CDR2 SYGVKD. Losses at the gene ends were 9 bases for V and 3 bases for J; bases not matched to a gene: 3. This CDR3 reads CAMKTSGYEQYF. The CDR3 coding sequence is TGTGCCATGAAGACTAGCGGCTACGAGCAGTACTTC.

This chain links TRBV10-3 with TRBJ2-7, with 7 bases lining up with TRBD1. Germline-derived CDR1 and CDR2 are ENHRY and SYGVKD. The length of the CDR3 is 18 residues. V dropped 7 bases and J dropped 0; count of bases not matched to a gene: 18. CDR3 in amino acids: CAITEDRIGQLSSYEQYF. The CDR3 nucleotides read TGTGCCATCACGGAGGACAGGATCGGTCAACTATCCTCCTACGAGCAGTACTTC.

The chain couples TRBV19 to TRBJ1-3; no clear D. The CDR3 sequence is 15 residues long. Trimming removed 6 bases from V and 0 bases from J, with 12 bases in between. CDR1 is LNHDA, CDR2 SQIVND, per germline (reference sequence). The CDR3, as DNA: TGTGCCAGTAGCCCTGGGAGATACTCTGGAAACACCATATATTTT. Translated: CASSPGRYSGNTIYF. The full variable domain, with the rest looked up from reference TRBV19 and TRBJ1-3, is DGGITQSPKYLFRKEGQNVTLSCEQNLNHDAMYWYRQDPGQGLRLIYYSQIVNDFQKGDIAEGYSVSREKKESFPLTVTSAQKNPTAFYLCASSPGRYSGNTIYFGEGSWLTVV.

The chain combines TRBV6-2 or TRBV6-3 with TRBJ2-7, with a possible D match to TRBD1 (6 bases). CDR1 and CDR2 from the germline V gene are MNHEY and SVGEGT. Trimming cost V 5 bases and J 0 bases, with 20 bases left between them. The CDR3 is 17 residues long. For the CDR3, the DNA is TGTGCCAGCAGTGTTGGGCAGCGGACAGCTCCCTCCTACGAGCAGTACTTC. As protein: CASSVGQRTAPSYEQYF.

The V and J genes are TRBV2 and TRBJ1-5; no reliable D call. CDR1 is SNHLY and CDR2 is FYNNEI in the germline V gene. This CDR3 spans 18 amino acids. With 6 bases removed from V and 8 bases from J, the gap between germline ends came to 29 bases. The CDR3 loop reads CASSQTPVETLQVEPQHF. CDR3 DNA: TGTGCCAGCAGCCAAACACCCGTTGAGACACTTCAGGTGGAGCCCCAGCATTTT.

This clone was counted a single time. V usage is TRBV11-2 and J usage is TRBJ2-7; 7 bases map to TRBD2. Germline V gene lookup returns CDR1 SGHAT and CDR2 FQNNGV. CDR3 length: 16 residues. J gave up 3 bases and V 0 bases, and 8 bases lay outside the gene matches. This CDR3 reads CASSLDGGDVIYEQYF. CDR3 DNA: TGTGCCAGCAGCTTAGATGGGGGGGACGTGATCTACGAGCAGTACTTC.

A word on this clone: The junction differs from germline at one of its ends, possibly a read error. The chain has TRBV19 and TRBJ1-4; 9 positions match TRBD1. This CDR3 spans 14 amino acids. Germline V CDR1 and CDR2: LNHDA, SQIVND (reference sequence). Written as DNA, the CDR3 is TGTGCCAGTAGTACGGACAGGGGCGCGTACTTATCGACTTTT. It specifies CASSTDRGAYLSTF.

The J gene is TRBJ2-1, the V gene TRBV6-2 or TRBV6-3; perhaps TRBD1 as D (6 bases). The germline V gene encodes CDR1 MNHEY and CDR2 SVGEGT. Trimming pared 5 bases from V and 7 bases from J, leaving 24 bases between. The CDR3 sequence is 17 residues long. The CDR3 bases are TGTGCCAGCAGTAATACCGGACAGTGGGTCGGAAAAAATGAGCAGTTCTTC. Amino acids: CASSNTGQWVGKNEQFF.

There are a few counts of this clone. The chain combines TRBV19 with TRBJ2-7; 8 nucleotides align to TRBD1. After removal of 6 bases from V and 4 bases from J, the junction contained 2 bases not matched to a gene. Germline lookup yields CDR1 LNHDA and CDR2 SQIVND (reference sequence). CDR3 length: 12 amino acids. CDR3 region: CASSGQGYEQYF. The CDR3 region has the DNA TGTGCCAGTAGCGGACAGGGATACGAGCAGTACTTC.

The chain combines TRBV18 with TRBJ1-1, with D hard to call. The CDR3 consists of 15 residues. V was pared by 3 bases and J by 1 base, with 12 bases between. Germline lookup yields CDR1 KGHSH and CDR2 LQKENI. CDR3 in DNA: TGTGCCAGCTCACCCCTCGACACGCGGAACACTGAAGCTTTCTTT. It translates to CASSPLDTRNTEAFF.

This chain uses TRBV6-2 or TRBV6-3 with TRBJ1-5; possible D gene TRBD1, 5 bases. CDR1 and CDR2 from the germline V gene are MNHEY and SVGEGT. V shed 4 bases and J shed 7 bases, with 11 bases lying between them. There are 13 residues in the CDR3. CDR3 DNA sequence: TGTGCCAGCAGTTTATCCAGGGAACAGCCCCAGCATTTT. This encodes CASSLSREQPQHF.

The chain uses TRBV9 and TRBJ1-4; 9 bases are a match to TRBD1. Germline V CDR1 and CDR2: SGDLS, YYNGEE. Germline trimming cut 2 bases from V and 5 bases from J; bases unmatched to any gene: 4. This CDR3 region has 15 residues. The CDR3 nucleotides read TGTGCCAGCAGCGTGGGACAGGGCCCGAATGAAAAACTGTTTTTT. Translated: CASSVGQGPNEKLFF.

V gene TRBV30 combines with J gene TRBJ2-3; 14 bases line up with TRBD2. Per germline, CDR1 GTSNPN and CDR2 SVGIG (reference sequence). This CDR3 spans 16 amino acids. J gave up 11 bases and V 2 bases, and 12 bases lay outside the gene matches. CDR3 sequence (DNA): TGTGCCTGGAGTCTAGGGCCGGGACTAGCGGGGGCCGGGCAGTATTTT. It yields the protein CAWSLGPGLAGAGQYF.

As for this clone: A read error may account for a junction end that differs from germline. The chain combines TRBV7-7 with TRBJ2-1; TRBD2 aligns across 7 bases. Germline V gene lookup returns CDR1 SSHAT and CDR2 FNYEAQ (reference sequence). The CDR3 totals 15 residues. The CDR3 bases are TGTGCTAGCAGCTTAGTTGCGGGAGTTATCGATGAGCAGTTCTTC. This codes for CASSLVAGVIDEQFF.

The V call is TRBV6-5, the J call TRBJ2-2; D gene ambiguous. With 0 bases removed from V and 2 bases from J, the gap between germline ends came to 10 bases. CDR3 length equals 16 residues. Germline CDR1 MNHEY, CDR2 SVGAGI. In DNA, the CDR3 is TGTGCCAGCAGTTACTCGTGGCCTCCCAACACCGGGGAGCTGTTTTTT. Its translation is CASSYSWPPNTGELFF.

V usage is TRBV19 and J usage is TRBJ1-1; TRBD1 is a possible D gene (5 bases). Germline V gene data show CDR1 as LNHDA and CDR2 as SQIVND (reference sequence). The V gene lost 4 bases and the J gene lost 0 bases, with 12 bases spanning the gap. CDR3 length equals 15 residues. CDR3 nucleotide sequence: TGTGCCAGTAGTACCTCCTTAGGGGTGAACACTGAAGCTTTCTTT. Amino acids: CASSTSLGVNTEAFF.